The rows below give T cell receptor beta chains drawn from one sample of a study of T cell repertoires in cytomegalovirus infection. TCRdb re-analysed the reads in MiXCR, keeping a single row per CDR3 protein. The sample lists 50,000 to 65,000 distinct CDR3 sequences, more than 15% seen once, with less than 70% in the top ten. No antigen has been assigned to these receptors. The sequencing used CD8+ T cells from cultured PBMCs, collected from culture after CMV antigen stimulation. These receptors originate from a human donor in good health (CMV status not recorded). Some clones in this sample may be carry-over from other donors' samples. The CDR3 runs from the conserved cysteine through the conserved F or W. Fields, in order: clone size, D gene, J gene, V gene, CDR3 DNA, CDR3 protein. D genes are given only for firm matches. Size values are once, few and many counts, or a class for expanded clones, and some rows have none.

few	TRBD1	TRBJ1-5	TRBV2	TGTGCCAGCAACCGCAACCCGGGACAGGGACAGCCCCAGCATTTT	CASNRNPGQGQPQHF
.	.	TRBJ2-2	TRBV6-2/TRBV6-3	TGTGCCAGCAGTTACGGCGGGCCCACCGGGGAGCTGTTTTTT	CASSYGGPTGELFF
.	TRBD2	TRBJ2-3	TRBV6-5	TGTGCCAGCAGTTCCCGAAGGGGACTATGGGAGCGAGATACGCAGTATTTT	CASSSRRGLWERDTQYF
.	.	TRBJ2-2	TRBV7-8	TGTGCCAGCAGCTTACAGTGGGCTGCCGGGGAGCTGTTTTTT	CASSLQWAAGELFF
.	.	TRBJ2-7	TRBV6-2/TRBV6-3	TGTGCCAGTCGATGGGACAACTCCTACGAGCAGTACTTC	CASRWDNSYEQYF
.	TRBD1	TRBJ1-2	TRBV7-2	TGTGCCAGCAGCTTGGGGACAGGGGGACTCTATGGCTACACCTTC	CASSLGTGGLYGYTF
.	TRBD2	TRBJ2-1	TRBV20-1	TGCAGTGCTATAAGACTAGCGGGAAAGAATGAGCAGTTCTTC	CSAIRLAGKNEQFF
few	.	TRBJ2-3	TRBV20-1	TGCAGTGCTAGAGACACCGGGACTAGCACAGATACGCAGTATTTT	CSARDTGTSTDTQYF
few	.	TRBJ2-1	TRBV24-1	TGTGCCACCACTGATTTCCGGAACGATGAGCAGTTCTTC	CATTDFRNDEQFF
.	TRBD1	TRBJ2-5	TRBV7-9	TGTGCCAGCAGCCCCCCACAGGGGAGCGAGACCCAGTACTTC	CASSPPQGSETQYF
few	.	TRBJ2-7	TRBV19	TGTGCCAGTAGTATCCATGTTACCTACGAGCAGTACTTC	CASSIHVTYEQYF
few	TRBD1	TRBJ1-5	TRBV20-1	TGCAGTGCTCCGCAAACCGGGACAGGGGTGCGTCAGCCCCAGCATTTT	CSAPQTGTGVRQPQHF
few	TRBD2	TRBJ2-1	TRBV7-3	TGTGCCAGCAGCTCAACGCCTTCTAGCGGGAGGTATGATGAGCAGTTCTTC	CASSSTPSSGRYDEQFF
.	.	TRBJ2-2	TRBV7-8	TGTGCCAGCATCCAAAGCGGGGAGCTGTTTTTT	CASIQSGELFF
few	.	TRBJ2-6	TRBV5-5	TGTGCCAGCAGCTTGTCCGGACCGAACTCTGGGGCCAACGTCCTGACTTTC	CASSLSGPNSGANVLTF
few	.	TRBJ2-2	TRBV7-6	TGTGCCAGCAGCCTTACCCCCACTAATGGGGAGCTGTTTTTT	CASSLTPTNGELFF
few	.	TRBJ2-7	TRBV19	TGTGCCAGTAGTGAGGGCACAGGGTTCGAGCAGTACTTC	CASSEGTGFEQYF
.	.	TRBJ1-2	TRBV20-1	TGCAGTGCCCATATAATGGAGGGGGGCTACACCTTC	CSAHIMEGGYTF
few	.	TRBJ2-3	TRBV12-3/TRBV12-4	TGTGCCAGCAGTTTTCCCCAACGGGGGGCGGGCACAGATACGCAGTATTTT	CASSFPQRGAGTDTQYF
.	.	TRBJ1-2	TRBV12-5	TGTGCTAGTGGTTTAAGTGGCTACACCTTC	CASGLSGYTF
few	.	TRBJ1-1	TRBV4-1	TGCGCCAGCAGCCATGTCCTGAACACTGAAGCTTTCTTT	CASSHVLNTEAFF
many	TRBD1	TRBJ2-7	TRBV7-9	TGTGCCAGCAGCCCGCCGGGACAGGGGGCGAGGGAGCAGTACTTC	CASSPPGQGAREQYF
few	.	TRBJ1-2	TRBV12-3/TRBV12-4	TGTGCCAGCAGCCCACCGGGGAGCGGAGGCTACACCTTC	CASSPPGSGGYTF